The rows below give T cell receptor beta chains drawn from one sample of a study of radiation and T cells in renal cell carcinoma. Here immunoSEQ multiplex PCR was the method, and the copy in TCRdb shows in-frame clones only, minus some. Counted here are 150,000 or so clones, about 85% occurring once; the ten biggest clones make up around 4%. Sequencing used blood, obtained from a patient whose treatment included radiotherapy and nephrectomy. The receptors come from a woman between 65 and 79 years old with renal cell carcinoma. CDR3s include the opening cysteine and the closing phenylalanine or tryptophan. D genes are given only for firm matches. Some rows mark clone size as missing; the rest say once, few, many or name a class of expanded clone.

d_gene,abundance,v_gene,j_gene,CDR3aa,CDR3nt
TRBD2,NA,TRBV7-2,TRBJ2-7,CASSQGLGEQYF,TGTGCCAGCAGCCAGGGACTAGGCGAGCAGTACTTC
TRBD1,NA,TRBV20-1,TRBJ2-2,CSAGQGEELFF,TGCAGTGCGGGACAGGGGGAGGAGCTGTTTTTT
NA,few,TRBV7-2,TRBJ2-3,CASSGSTDTQYF,TGTGCCAGCAGCGGAAGCACAGATACGCAGTATTTT
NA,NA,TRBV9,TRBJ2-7,CASSPPGRSYEQYF,TGTGCCAGCAGCCCCCCGGGCCGCTCCTACGAGCAGTACTTC
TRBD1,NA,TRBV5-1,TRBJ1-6,CASSGGQGYNSPLHF,TGCGCCAGCAGCGGGGGACAGGGATATAATTCACCCCTCCACTTT
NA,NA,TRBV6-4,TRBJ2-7,CASRARGSRRQYF,TGTGCCAGCAGGGCTAGGGGATCACGCCGGCAGTACTTC
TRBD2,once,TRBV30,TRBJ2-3,CAWSQRWSGVYPDTQYF,TGTGCCTGGAGCCAACGCTGGAGCGGGGTATATCCAGATACGCAGTATTTT
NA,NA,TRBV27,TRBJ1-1,CASGSLGEAFF,TGTGCCAGCGGGTCGCTTGGAGAAGCTTTCTTT
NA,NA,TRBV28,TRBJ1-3,CASSKGPSSGNTIYF,TGTGCCAGCAGTAAGGGACCGTCCTCTGGAAACACCATATATTTT
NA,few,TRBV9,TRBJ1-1,CASSVEGRMNTEAFF,TGTGCCAGCAGCGTAGAGGGCCGCATGAACACTGAAGCTTTCTTT
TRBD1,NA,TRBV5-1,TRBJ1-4,CASSLDRGGEKLFF,TGCGCCAGCAGCTTGGACAGGGGCGGCGAAAAACTGTTTTTT
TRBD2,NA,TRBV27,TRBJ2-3,CASSSGLAGRDTQYF,TGTGCCAGCAGTTCGGGACTAGCGGGGAGAGATACGCAGTATTTT
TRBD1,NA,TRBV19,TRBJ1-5,CASSIEGQGANQPQHF,TGTGCCAGTAGTATAGAGGGACAGGGGGCAAATCAGCCCCAGCATTTT
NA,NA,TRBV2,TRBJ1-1,CASSSRANTEAFF,TGTGCCAGCAGTAGCCGGGCCAACACTGAAGCTTTCTTT
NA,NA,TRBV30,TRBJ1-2,CASPLAGRGYTF,TGTGCCTCGCCTCTGGCAGGACGTGGCTACACCTTC
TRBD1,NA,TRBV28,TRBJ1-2,CASSTPGQGAFNYGYTF,TGTGCCAGCAGCACTCCGGGACAGGGCGCTTTTAACTATGGCTACACCTTC
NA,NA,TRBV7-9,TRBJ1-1,CASSLEPGTEAFF,TGTGCCAGCAGCTTAGAACCAGGGACTGAAGCTTTCTTT
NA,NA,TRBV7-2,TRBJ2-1,CASSLVYGDEQFF,TGTGCCAGCAGCTTAGTTTACGGGGATGAGCAGTTCTTC
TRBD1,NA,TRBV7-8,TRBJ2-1,CASSFRVRTGKTYNEQFF,TGTGCCAGCAGCTTCAGGGTTAGGACAGGGAAGACTTACAATGAGCAGTTCTTC
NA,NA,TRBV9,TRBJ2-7,CASSFGASYEQYF,TGTGCCAGCAGCTTCGGGGCCTCCTACGAGCAGTACTTC
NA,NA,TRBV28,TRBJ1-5,CASSFPAVINQPQHF,TGTGCCAGCAGTTTCCCGGCAGTGATCAATCAGCCCCAGCATTTT
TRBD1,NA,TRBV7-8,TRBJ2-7,CASSLGGQGSYEQYF,TGTGCCAGCAGCTTAGGTGGACAGGGGTCCTACGAGCAGTACTTC
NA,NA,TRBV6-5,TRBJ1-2,CASSLGTAYLYGYTF,TGTGCCAGCAGTTTAGGGACGGCCTACCTCTATGGCTACACCTTC
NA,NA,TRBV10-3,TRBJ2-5,CAISGRGEWKETQYF,TGTGCCATCAGTGGTCGAGGGGAATGGAAAGAGACCCAGTACTTC
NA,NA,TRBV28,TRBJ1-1,CASSPLGGNTEAFF,TGTGCCAGCAGTCCGCTGGGTGGGAACACTGAAGCTTTCTTT
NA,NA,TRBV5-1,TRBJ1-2,CASSLQYNGGYTF,TGCGCCAGCAGCTTACAATACAACGGAGGCTACACCTTC
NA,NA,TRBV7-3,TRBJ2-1,CASSATFSSYNEQFF,TGTGCCAGCAGCGCAACTTTCAGCTCCTACAATGAGCAGTTCTTC
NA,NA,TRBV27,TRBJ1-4,CASRRTAYNEKLFF,TGTGCCAGCAGACGGACCGCTTATAATGAAAAACTGTTTTTT
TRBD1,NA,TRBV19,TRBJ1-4,CASSVPTGDNEKLFF,TGTGCCAGTAGTGTCCCGACAGGGGACAATGAAAAACTGTTTTTT
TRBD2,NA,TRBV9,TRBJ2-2,CASGLSGTTRTGELFF,TGTGCCAGCGGACTTTCCGGGACTACCCGGACCGGGGAGCTGTTTTTT
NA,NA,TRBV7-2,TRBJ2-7,CASSSTTYEQYF,TGTGCCAGCAGCTCAACTACCTACGAGCAGTACTTC
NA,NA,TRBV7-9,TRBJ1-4,CASSLYQGKLFF,TGTGCCAGCAGCTTATATCAGGGAAAACTGTTTTTT
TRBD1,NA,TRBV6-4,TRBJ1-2,CASSPGQGEGYGYTF,TGTGCCAGCAGTCCGGGACAGGGAGAGGGCTATGGCTACACCTTC
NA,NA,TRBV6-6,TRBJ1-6,CATVGQGDSPLHF,TGTGCCACCGTGGGGCAGGGAGACTCACCCCTCCACTTT
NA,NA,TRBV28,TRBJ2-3,CASSPRADQDTQYF,TGTGCCAGCAGTCCAAGGGCTGATCAAGATACGCAGTATTTT
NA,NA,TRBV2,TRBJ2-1,CASSTNRDLTGSYNEQFF,TGTGCCAGCAGCACCAACAGGGATTTGACGGGTTCCTACAATGAGCAGTTCTTC
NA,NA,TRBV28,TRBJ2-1,CASSLPGVEQFF,TGTGCCAGCAGTTTACCAGGGGTTGAGCAGTTCTTC
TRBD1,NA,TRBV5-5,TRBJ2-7,CASSTDRGGYEQYF,TGTGCCAGCAGCACGGACAGGGGCGGCTACGAGCAGTACTTC
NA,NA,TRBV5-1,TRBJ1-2,CASSFQGADHYGYTF,TGCGCCAGCAGCTTTCAAGGTGCCGATCACTATGGCTACACCTTC
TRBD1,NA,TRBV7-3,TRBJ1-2,CASSFRDSYGYTF,TGTGCCAGCAGCTTCCGGGACAGCTATGGCTACACCTTC
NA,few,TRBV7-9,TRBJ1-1,CASSQNIEAFF,TGTGCCAGCAGCCAGAACATAGAAGCTTTCTTT
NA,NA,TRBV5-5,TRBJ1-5,CASSLPGGENQPQHF,TGTGCCAGCAGCTTGCCCGGTGGTGAGAATCAGCCCCAGCATTTT
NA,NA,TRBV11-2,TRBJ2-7,CASSRPGPGTYEQYF,TGTGCCAGCAGCCGACCGGGACCGGGGACCTACGAGCAGTACTTC
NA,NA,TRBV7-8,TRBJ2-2,CASSFRAPNTGELFF,TGTGCCAGCAGCTTTCGAGCCCCCAACACCGGGGAGCTGTTTTTT